One and the same sample provided the 9 T cell receptor beta chains below, sequenced in a study of response to subunit inactivated influenza vaccine. TCRdb reanalysed the RT-PCR reads using MiXCR and keeps one entry per CDR3 protein. The sample yields 750,000 to 850,000 distinct CDR3 sequences, approximately 17% seen once. The source material was PBMCs from blood, sampled roughly 5 days after vaccination. Receptor source: a man aged 45 to 65 who received an inactivated influenza vaccine.

This clonotype was counted ten times or more. This chain joins TRBV29-1 and TRBJ2-1, with 12 bases matching TRBD2. The CDR3 contains 13 residues. CDR1 is SQVTM and CDR2 is ANQGSEA in the germline V gene. V shed 5 bases, J shed 5 bases, and the junction held 1 base outside the gene matches. The CDR3 region is CSVRTSGNNEQFF. The CDR3 DNA reads TGCAGCGTTCGGACTAGCGGGAACAATGAGCAGTTCTTC.

This clonotype has a count of ten or more. The CDR3 DNA follows: TGCAGCCTAGATAACTCCTACAATGAGCAGTTCTTC. Translating it yields CSLDNSYNEQFF. The gene calls are TRBV29-1 and TRBJ2-1, with no clear D. Germline CDR1 SQVTM, CDR2 ANQGSEA. V lost 8 bases to trimming and J lost 0 bases, with 8 bases between them. This CDR3 has 12 residues.

This clonotype was seen a handful of times. This chain uses TRBV7-6 with TRBJ2-2, with D unresolved. V gave up 5 bases and J gave up 2 bases, with 12 bases separating them. This CDR3 comprises 15 residues. Germline assignment: CDR1 SGHVS and CDR2 FNYEAQ. The CDR3 DNA reads as TGTGCCAGCAGCCCTCGGCTCTTTAACACCGGGGAGCTGTTTTTT. It encodes CASSPRLFNTGELFF.

This clonotype was counted ten times or more. The genes are TRBV12-3 or TRBV12-4 and TRBJ2-4; 10 positions agree with TRBD1. V dropped 3 bases and J dropped 4; count of bases not matched to a gene: 6. The CDR3 loop spans 16 amino acids. CDR3 sequence reads: CASSLGQGSVKNIQYF. The CDR3 DNA reads as TGTGCCAGCAGTTTGGGACAGGGGTCTGTAAAAAACATTCAGTACTTC.

The rearrangement uses TRBV5-1 and TRBJ1-6; D uncertain. The CDR3 runs to 13 residues. With 0 bases removed from V and 8 bases from J, the gap between germline ends came to 6 bases. The V gene's germline CDR1 is SGHRS and CDR2 YFSETQ. The CDR3 coding sequence is TGCGCCAGCAGCTTGGTAGAGGATTCACCCCTCCACTTT. Translation gives CASSLVEDSPLHF.

This clonotype has more than one count but fewer than ten. The J gene is TRBJ2-5, the V gene TRBV12-3 or TRBV12-4; D is unresolved. Deletions cut 4 bases from V and 5 bases from J, with 17 bases between. CDR3 length: 15 residues. The CDR3 is CASSSTGNTGETQYF. CDR3 DNA sequence: TGTGCCAGCAGTTCAACGGGCAATACCGGGGAGACCCAGTACTTC.

CDR3: CASSVGWGSEETQYF. For the CDR3, the DNA is TGCGCCAGCAGCGTAGGGTGGGGTTCGGAGGAGACCCAGTACTTC. This sequence joins TRBV5-1 and TRBJ2-5; no clear D gene. The CDR3 has 15 residues. V gave up 4 bases and J gave up 5 bases, with 18 bases separating them. Germline V lookup: CDR1 SGHRS, CDR2 YFSETQ.

This clonotype was found a few times. The J gene is TRBJ2-2, the V gene TRBV11-2; D gene unclear. The V end was cut by 0 bases, the J end by 7 bases, with 6 bases between. This CDR3 spans 13 amino acids. CDR1 is SGHAT and CDR2 is FQNNGV in the germline V gene. Here the CDR3 reads CASSLDQFGELFF. As DNA, the CDR3 is TGTGCCAGCAGCTTAGATCAATTCGGGGAGCTGTTTTTT.

This clonotype was counted only a few times. The chain recombines TRBV7-2 with TRBJ2-1, with D hard to call. The CDR3 consists of 16 residues. The V and J ends lost 1 base and 3 bases respectively, with 13 bases between them. Germline V lookup: CDR1 SGHTA, CDR2 FQGNSA. CDR3 sequence reads: CASSLVTDPFYNEQFF. In nucleotides, the CDR3 is TGTGCCAGCAGCTTAGTAACAGATCCCTTCTACAATGAGCAGTTCTTC.